This T cell receptor beta chain emerged from a study of shared clonotypes between healthy human individuals. Terminally differentiated effector memory CD45RA+ cells were excluded by CCR7 positive selection of CD45RO-negative cells. Trimming cost V 4 bases and J 3 bases; bases outside gene matches: 4. Germline loops: CDR1 SQVTM, CDR2 ANQGSEA. The CDR3 is 13 residues long. Each sorted subset replicate got 200 ng genomic DNA, tens of thousands of genomes. Generated by immunoSEQ multiplex PCR, the TCRdb table keeps only in-frame clones and is missing some. The sample holds approximately 650,000 clones, 95% seen once.

The chain links TRBV29-1 to TRBJ2-3; 7 nucleotides align to TRBD1. The sequenced sample was naive CD8+ T cells sorted from blood. The clonotype originates from a woman under 40 in good health. CDR3 bases: TGCAGCGTTGTTAAGGGGGCAACAGATACGCAGTATTTT. Amino acid sequence: CSVVKGATDTQYF.